This T cell receptor beta chain was recovered during a study of T cells in tuberculosis. At the level of the study: In South Africa, adults with active tuberculosis were compared with IGRA-negative and latently infected IGRA-positive adolescents.

On average about 100,000 T cells per donor were immunosequenced. As to this clone: The antigen is unknown.

General study findings and limits: GMM-specific TCRs were nearer to active tuberculosis alpha repertoires, suggesting expansion.

CDR1 and CDR2 from the germline V gene are SGHDT and YYEEEE. Trimming took 6 bases from V and 5 from J; bases not matched to a gene: 13. The CDR3 is 15 amino acids. Measured with immunoSEQ multiplex PCR; TCRdb has only the in-frame clones, and not every one. Among tens of thousands of clones listed, about 94% were seen once. The chain uses TRBV5-6 and TRBJ2-5; 7 bases fit TRBD1. This receptor was identified in a donor under 30 with latent tuberculosis or without tuberculosis infection. Some clones in this sample may be carry-over from other donors' samples. The sequencing sample was made of PBMCs. CDR3 DNA: TGTGCCAGCACCCAGGCCAAGGGGGCGAGGGAGACCCAGTACTTC. It yields the protein CASTQAKGARETQYF. Supplemented by reference TRBV5-6 and TRBJ2-5, the full variable domain reads DAGVTQSPTHLIKTRGQQVTLRCSPKSGHDTVSWYQQALGQGPQFIFQYYEEEERQRGNFPDRFSGHQFPNYSSELNVNALLLGDSALYLCASTQAKGARETQYFGPGTRLLVL.